These 21 T cell receptor beta chains originate from one sample sequenced in a study of shared clonotypes between healthy human individuals. Clones were read by immunoSEQ multiplex PCR, and TCRdb kept only the in-frame ones, dropping some. The data contain over 2 million clones, 85% to 95% of them singletons. Sequencing was carried out using naive CD4+ T cells from PBMCs. Documented subset: CD45RA+ positively selected. The receptors here all came from a man younger than 35 in good health. Some clones in this sample may be carry-over from other donors' samples.

This clone was seen only a few times. The chain has TRBV28 and TRBJ1-1; the D is unclear. The ends were cut back, 8 bases at V and 2 bases at J, with 9 bases in the middle. This CDR3 is 12 amino acids long. Germline lookup yields CDR1 MDHEN and CDR2 SYDVKM. CDR3 DNA: TGTGCCAGCCGTAATGCAAACACTGAAGCTTTCTTT. Its protein product is CASRNANTEAFF.

This clone turned up a few times. V gene TRBV5-4 combines with J gene TRBJ1-1; D is uncertain. Germline V lookup: CDR1 SGHNT, CDR2 YYREEE (reference sequence). The ends were cut back, 0 bases at V and 0 bases at J, with 6 bases in the middle. The CDR3 runs 14 residues. The CDR3 sequence is CASSLEGMNTEAFF. CDR3 DNA: TGTGCCAGCAGCTTGGAAGGGATGAACACTGAAGCTTTCTTT.

The chain is built from TRBV28 and TRBJ2-6; D ambiguous. This CDR3 region has 14 residues. V lost 3 bases and J 4 bases, leaving 7 bases between the germline ends. In germline, CDR1 is MDHEN, CDR2 SYDVKM. This CDR3 is CASSLLVGANVLTF. DNA for the CDR3: TGTGCCAGCAGTTTGTTGGTCGGGGCCAACGTCCTGACTTTC.

The chain recombines TRBV19 with TRBJ2-3, with 11 bases fitting TRBD2. There are 15 residues in the CDR3. The germline V gene has CDR1 LNHDA and CDR2 SQIVND (reference sequence). The ends lost 7 bases at V and 6 bases at J; junction bases unmatched: 9. The CDR3 sequence: CASTLRASGRDTQYF. In nucleotides, the CDR3 is TGTGCCAGTACCCTTCGGGCTAGCGGGAGGGATACGCAGTATTTT.

The CDR3 loop reads CASSPEPGGDEQFF. CDR3 nucleotides: TGCGCCAGCAGCCCGGAACCAGGGGGGGATGAGCAGTTCTTC. The genes are TRBV5-1 and TRBJ2-1; possibly TRBD1 or TRBD2 for D (7 bases each). There are 14 residues in the CDR3. CDR1 and CDR2 from the germline V gene are SGHRS and YFSETQ. The V end lost 4 bases, the J end lost 8 bases, and 16 bases lay between the germline ends. The full variable domain, completed using reference TRBV5-1 and TRBJ2-1, is KAGVTQTPRYLIKTRGQQVTLSCSPISGHRSVSWYQQTPGQGLQFLFEYFSETQRNKGNFPGRFSGRQFSNSRSEMNVSTLELGDSALYLCASSPEPGGDEQFFGPGTRLTVL.

The rearrangement joins TRBV2 to TRBJ1-4, with 10 bases identical to TRBD1. The germline V gene encodes CDR1 SNHLY and CDR2 FYNNEI. The CDR3 has 15 amino acids. V gave up 6 bases and J gave up 6 bases; unmatched junction bases: 7. DNA for the CDR3: TGTGCCAGCAGCGGCATGACAGGGGGCGATGAAAAACTGTTTTTT. Translated: CASSGMTGGDEKLFF.

The chain couples TRBV7-3 to TRBJ2-5, with TRBD2 identical over 8 bases. The CDR3 covers 14 residues. Unmatched junction bases numbered 9, after V lost 8 bases and J lost 4 bases. Germline loops: CDR1 SGHTA, CDR2 FQGTGA. In DNA form, the CDR3 reads TGTGCCAGCGCGGGAGGCGGGAGCCCAGAGACCCAGTACTTC. Translating it yields CASAGGGSPETQYF.

The genes are TRBV7-9 and TRBJ1-4, with D unclear. CDR1 is SEHNR and CDR2 is FQNEAQ in the germline V gene (reference sequence). The length of the CDR3 is 15 residues. Trimming took 2 bases from V and 2 from J, leaving 9 bases between them. The CDR3 coding sequence is TGTGCCAGCAGCTTATCCAGGCCGACTAATGAAAAACTGTTTTTT. Residues: CASSLSRPTNEKLFF. Full variable domain (remainder filled in from reference TRBV7-9 and TRBJ1-4): DTGVSQNPRHKITKRGQNVTFRCDPISEHNRLYWYRQTLGQGPEFLTYFQNEAQLEKSRLLSDRFSAERPKGSFSTLEIQRTEQGDSAMYLCASSLSRPTNEKLFFGSGTQLSVL.

As concerns this clone: Other DNA sequences in this sample translate to the same CDR3. The gene calls are TRBV19 and TRBJ2-7; 7 bases fit TRBD1. Germline CDR1 reads LNHDA; CDR2 reads SQIVND (reference sequence). The V segment lost 5 bases and the J segment 1 base; nucleotides outside the gene matches: 2. CDR3 size: 13 residues. CDR3 protein: CASSEDRSYEQYF. As DNA, the CDR3 is TGTGCCAGTAGTGAGGACAGGTCCTACGAGCAGTACTTC.

This CDR3 is CAWSDSLKSEAFF. As DNA, the CDR3 is TGTGCCTGGAGTGACAGCCTCAAGTCTGAAGCTTTCTTT. The genes are TRBV30 and TRBJ1-1; D ambiguous. V shed 1 base and J shed 6 bases, with 12 bases lying between them. This CDR3 spans 13 amino acids. Looked up from germline, CDR1 is GTSNPN and CDR2 is SVGIG (reference sequence).

J is TRBJ2-5 and V is TRBV4-1, with D tentatively TRBD2 (8 bases). The CDR3 covers 17 residues. Germline V gene sequence: CDR1 MGHRA, CDR2 YSYEKL. With 1 base removed from V and 6 bases from J, the gap between germline ends came to 21 bases. In nucleotides, the CDR3 is TGCGCCAGCAGCCAAGTAGTAGCGGGGCAGGGGGGTCAGACCCAGTACTTC. It translates to CASSQVVAGQGGQTQYF.

In regard to this clone: Other DNA sequences in the sample encode the same CDR3. The chain combines TRBV28 with TRBJ2-7, with D unclear. V was clipped by 3 bases and J by 4 bases, with 7 bases between them. The CDR3 spans 12 residues. CDR1 MDHEN and CDR2 SYDVKM come from the germline V gene. CDR3 DNA sequence: TGTGCCAGCAGTTTCGGCAGTTACGAGCAGTACTTC. Its translation is CASSFGSYEQYF.

The chain is built from TRBV7-8 and TRBJ2-7; 8 bases agree with TRBD1. Germline CDR1 SGHVS, CDR2 FQNEAQ. CDR3 length equals 13 residues. The V segment lost 5 bases and the J segment 5 bases; nucleotides outside the gene matches: 5. In DNA, the CDR3 is TGTGCCAGCAGCCGGACAGGGTCTGACGAGCAGTACTTC. Translated: CASSRTGSDEQYF.

This chain connects TRBV5-8 to TRBJ2-5, with D perhaps given as TRBD1 or TRBD2 (5 bases each). Germline V gives CDR1 SGHTS, CDR2 YDEGEE. Trimming left V 3 bases short and J 7 bases short, with 13 bases between. The CDR3 has 13 residues. CDR3 residues: CASSSRGRRTQYF. The CDR3 DNA reads as TGTGCCAGCAGCTCCCGGGGCCGGAGGACCCAGTACTTC. The whole variable domain, filled in from reference TRBV5-8 and TRBJ2-5, reads EAGVTQSPTHLIKTRGQQATLRCSPISGHTSVYWYQQALGLGLQFLLWYDEGEERNRGNFPPRFSGRQFPNYSSELNVNALELEDSALYLCASSSRGRRTQYFGPGTRLLVL.

V gene TRBV11-3 combines with J gene TRBJ1-1; no firm D call. Germline-derived CDR1 and CDR2 are SGHNT and YENEEA. CDR3 length: 13 amino acids. V lost 1 base, J lost 4 bases, and 7 bases lay in between. Here the CDR3 reads CASSLVRSTEAFF. The CDR3 DNA reads TGTGCCAGCAGCTTAGTACGGAGCACTGAAGCTTTCTTT.

CDR3 sequence reads: CASSTGAGQGRNEQFF. Here the CDR3 DNA reads TGCGCCAGCAGCACGGGCGCGGGACAGGGTCGGAATGAGCAGTTCTTC. The V gene is TRBV5-1, the J gene TRBJ2-1, with TRBD1 identical over 9 bases. Germline V gene data show CDR1 as SGHRS and CDR2 as YFSETQ. The CDR3 length is 16 residues. The V segment lost 4 bases and the J segment 7 bases; nucleotides outside the gene matches: 12. The whole variable domain, filled in from reference TRBV5-1 and TRBJ2-1, reads KAGVTQTPRYLIKTRGQQVTLSCSPISGHRSVSWYQQTPGQGLQFLFEYFSETQRNKGNFPGRFSGRQFSNSRSEMNVSTLELGDSALYLCASSTGAGQGRNEQFFGPGTRLTVL.

Note on this clone: Other DNA sequences in this sample translate to the same CDR3. The rearrangement uses TRBV5-4 and TRBJ2-7; TRBD1 matches 10 bases. The CDR3 has 14 amino acids. J gave up 4 bases and V 0 bases, and 1 base lay outside the gene matches. CDR1 is SGHNT, CDR2 YYREEE, per germline (reference sequence). This CDR3 reads CASSLGQGAYEQYF. CDR3 DNA sequence: TGTGCCAGCAGCTTGGGACAGGGGGCTTACGAGCAGTACTTC.

The chain combines TRBV12-5 with TRBJ2-2, with TRBD2 matching 10 bases. This CDR3 region has 16 residues. The V gene end was trimmed by 0 bases and the J gene end by 6 bases; junction bases not matched to a gene: 4. The V gene's germline CDR1 is LGHNT and CDR2 FRNRAP. In DNA form, the CDR3 reads TGTGCTAGTGGTTTGGTACAGGGACTAGCGTCCGGGGAGCTGTTTTTT. Translated: CASGLVQGLASGELFF. Filled out from reference TRBV12-5 and TRBJ2-2, the complete variable domain reads DARVTQTPRHKVTEMGQEVTMRCQPILGHNTVFWYRQTMMQGLELLAYFRNRAPLDDSGMPKDRFSAEMPDATLATLKIQPSEPRDSAVYFCASGLVQGLASGELFFGEGSRLTVL.

Comment on this clone: In the same sample, other DNA sequences code for this CDR3. This chain links TRBV5-1 with TRBJ2-1; 11 bases line up with TRBD2. J gave up 3 bases and V 1 base, and 3 bases lay outside the gene matches. In germline, CDR1 is SGHRS, CDR2 YFSETQ. This CDR3 comprises 16 residues. The CDR3 spells CASSLPGTSGYNEQFF. The CDR3 DNA is TGCGCCAGCAGCTTGCCCGGGACTAGCGGCTACAATGAGCAGTTCTTC.

This clone was recorded once. The V gene is TRBV28, the J gene TRBJ1-1, with 7 bases fitting TRBD1. This CDR3 has 14 amino acids. The germline V gene has CDR1 MDHEN and CDR2 SYDVKM. Trimming at V came to 5 bases and at J to 1 base, leaving 4 bases not matched to a gene. The CDR3, as DNA: TGTGCCAGCAGTCGGGGGACAGAGAACACTGAAGCTTTCTTT. Its translation: CASSRGTENTEAFF.

This clone was detected once. The V gene is TRBV11-3, the J gene TRBJ2-1, with TRBD1 matching over 8 bases. CDR1 is SGHNT, CDR2 YENEEA, per germline. The CDR3 contains 13 residues. Losses at the gene ends were 4 bases for V and 9 bases for J; bases not matched to a gene: 5. This CDR3 reads CASSSQQGGEQFF. As DNA, the CDR3 is TGTGCCAGCAGCTCGCAACAGGGGGGTGAGCAGTTCTTC.